This passage covers 14 T cell receptor beta chains from one sample sequenced in a study of T-cell memory formation after mild COVID-19. TCRdb ran MiXCR on the 5' RACE reads and lists one entry per CDR3 protein. The data contain 300,000 to 400,000 distinct CDR3 sequences, approximately 29% of them seen just once; the ten biggest clones take up roughly 13%. The source material was PBMCs or a T cell subset sorted from them (not recorded which). The source of these receptors is an adult woman who had mild COVID-19 (a few samples of this study predate the infection). Cell type and time point are not known.

The V call is TRBV20-1, the J call TRBJ1-5; TRBD1 is a possible D gene (6 bases). V lost 6 bases, J lost 4 bases, and 10 bases lay in between. Germline V gives CDR1 DFQATT, CDR2 SNEGSKA (reference sequence). The CDR3 is 12 residues long. The CDR3 region is CSAGHGNQPQHF. The CDR3 DNA sequence: TGCAGTGCGGGACACGGTAATCAGCCCCAGCATTTT.

This chain uses TRBV7-3 with TRBJ2-6; 7 nucleotides align to TRBD1. This CDR3 contains 17 residues. Looked up from germline, CDR1 is SGHTA and CDR2 is FQGTGA. J was trimmed by 0 bases and V by 5 bases; bases with no gene match: 7. The DNA for the CDR3 is TGTGCCAGCAGCCCCCGGACAGGCTACTCTGGGGCCAACGTCCTGACTTTC. This sequence encodes CASSPRTGYSGANVLTF.

Comments on this clonotype: Relative to the germline gene, one junction end is altered; a read error may explain this. The genes are TRBV7-9 and TRBJ2-1; 13 nucleotides agree with TRBD2. CDR3 length: 18 amino acids. Germline V CDR1 and CDR2: SEHNR, FQNEAQ (reference sequence). CDR3 protein: CTSSFETSGGKRYNEQFF. The CDR3 DNA follows: TGTACCAGCAGCTTCGAGACTAGCGGGGGGAAACGCTACAATGAGCAGTTCTTC.

Only a few counts were recorded for this clonotype. The chain links TRBV3-1 to TRBJ2-3; no firm D call. The CDR3 consists of 13 residues. Trimming removed 4 bases from V and 2 bases from J, with 7 bases in between. The germline V gene encodes CDR1 LGHDT and CDR2 YNNKEL (reference sequence). The CDR3 reads CASSPNPTDTQYF. The CDR3 region has the DNA TGTGCCAGCAGCCCAAACCCCACAGATACGCAGTATTTT.

The V and J genes are TRBV7-2 and TRBJ2-5; D possibly corresponds to TRBD2 (5 bases). Trimming took off 2 bases at V and 5 bases at J, with 21 bases between the two ends. This CDR3 is 17 amino acids long. The germline gives CDR1 SGHTA, CDR2 FQGNSA. The CDR3 bases are TGTGCCAGCAGCTTATTCGGTGCCGGAGGTGGCGGGGAGACCCAGTACTTC. As protein: CASSLFGAGGGGETQYF. Based on the CDR3 plus reference TRBV7-2 and TRBJ2-5, the full variable domain is GAGVSQSPSNKVTEKGKDVELRCDPISGHTALYWYRQSLGQGLEFLIYFQGNSAPDKSGLPSDRFSAERTGGSVSTLTIQRTQQEDSAVYLCASSLFGAGGGGETQYFGPGTRLLVL.

The chain joins TRBV5-1 to TRBJ2-4; 12 bases are shared with TRBD2. Unmatched junction bases numbered 7, after V lost 0 bases and J lost 0 bases. Germline CDR1 is SGHRS and CDR2 is YFSETQ. The CDR3 runs 19 residues. Here the CDR3 DNA reads TGCGCCAGCAGCTTGGTGTGGACTAGCGGGGTTATAGCCAAAAACATTCAGTACTTC. It encodes CASSLVWTSGVIAKNIQYF. The variable domain in full, completed from reference TRBV5-1 and TRBJ2-4, reads KAGVTQTPRYLIKTRGQQVTLSCSPISGHRSVSWYQQTPGQGLQFLFEYFSETQRNKGNFPGRFSGRQFSNSRSEMNVSTLELGDSALYLCASSLVWTSGVIAKNIQYFGAGTRLSVL.

CDR3 sequence: CATSGPGLGWETQYF. CDR3 DNA: TGTGCCACCAGCGGACCGGGACTAGGGTGGGAGACCCAGTACTTC. The J gene is TRBJ2-5, the V gene TRBV15, with TRBD2 matching over 8 bases. There are 15 residues in the CDR3. The V gene end was trimmed by 5 bases and the J gene end by 5 bases; junction bases not matched to a gene: 10. CDR1 LNHNV and CDR2 YYDKDF come from the germline V gene (reference sequence).

CDR3 protein: CASSLDSFDEQFF. CDR3 nucleotides: TGTGCCAGCAGCTTAGATAGCTTCGATGAGCAGTTCTTC. The chain uses TRBV7-2 and TRBJ2-1; D is undetermined. CDR3 size: 13 residues. Germline V gene sequence: CDR1 SGHTA, CDR2 FQGNSA. The ends were cut back, 1 base at V and 8 bases at J, with 9 bases in the middle.

In this sample, this clonotype turned up a few times. The chain joins TRBV5-4 to TRBJ2-7; D gene ambiguous. V was shortened by 3 bases and J by 4 bases, with 14 bases between the two germline ends. CDR1 and CDR2 (germline): SGHNT, YYREEE (reference sequence). This CDR3 contains 14 residues. CDR3 loop: CASSWGSSVYEQYF. For the CDR3, the DNA is TGTGCCAGCAGCTGGGGTAGCTCGGTTTACGAGCAGTACTTC.

V and J are TRBV9 and TRBJ1-2; 7 positions match TRBD1. The V gene's germline CDR1 is SGDLS and CDR2 YYNGEE. The CDR3 loop spans 16 amino acids. With V trimmed by 0 bases and J by 4 bases, 9 bases remained unmatched. CDR3 residues: CASSVATTGIPYGYTF. The CDR3 DNA reads as TGTGCCAGCAGCGTAGCTACGACAGGGATCCCCTATGGCTACACCTTC.

This clonotype was observed a few times. V and J are TRBV6-2 or TRBV6-3 and TRBJ2-1; the D gene is possibly TRBD1 (5 bases). This CDR3 is built from 15 residues. Per germline, CDR1 MNHEY and CDR2 SVGEGT. Trimming took off 6 bases at V and 6 bases at J, with 18 bases between the two ends. The chain's CDR3 is CASSRQGIQGNEQFF. The CDR3, as DNA: TGTGCCAGCAGCCGCCAGGGAATCCAAGGCAATGAGCAGTTCTTC.

With regard to this clonotype: As the CDR3 is not closed by the conserved phenylalanine or tryptophan, this likely results from a read error. The limits of the CDR3 on the DNA are not certain, so only TCRdb's listed CDR3 is given. The chain combines TRBV20-1 with TRBJ1-2; the table's D gene call, TRBD1, was not cross checked with the DNA. Germline V gene sequence: CDR1 DFQATT, CDR2 SNEGSKA (reference sequence). The CDR3 spans 11 residues, counting both ends. The CDR3: CSASGTGAPIP.

The chain is built from TRBV7-9 and TRBJ2-3, with a possible D match to TRBD2 (6 bases). Germline V gene data show CDR1 as SEHNR and CDR2 as FQNEAQ (reference sequence). CDR3 length equals 13 residues. The V and J ends lost 7 bases and 5 bases respectively, with 13 bases between them. The chain's CDR3 is CASTHLRGDTQYF. CDR3 DNA sequence: TGTGCCAGCACCCACCTGCGGGGAGATACGCAGTATTTT.

This clonotype has at least ten counts. The chain combines TRBV20-1 with TRBJ2-5, with D hard to call. Germline loops: CDR1 DFQATT, CDR2 SNEGSKA (reference sequence). This CDR3 region has 15 residues. V gave up 2 bases and J gave up 5 bases, with 18 bases separating them. The CDR3 loop is CSARFSSRPRETQYF. CDR3 bases: TGCAGTGCTAGATTTAGCAGCCGTCCGAGGGAGACCCAGTACTTC.